Listed below are T cell receptor beta chains from one sample, sequenced in a study of T cell repertoires in cytomegalovirus infection. TCRdb itself ran the reads through MiXCR, one entry per CDR3 protein. The sample holds about 330,000 distinct CDR3 sequences, around 9.5% seen once. The specimen sequenced was PBMCs. The source is a human donor in good health (CMV status not recorded). Some clones in this sample may be carry-over from other donors' samples. The CDR3 runs from the conserved cysteine through the conserved F or W. The order of the fields is V gene, D gene, J gene, clone size, CDR3 protein, CDR3 DNA. D genes are given only for firm matches. Clone size appears in some rows only: once, few, many, or a class for an expanded clone.

>TRBV6-1|NA|TRBJ2-4|few
CASPGEQGHIQYF
TGTGCCAGCCCAGGGGAGCAGGGGCACATTCAGTACTTC
>TRBV7-2|NA|TRBJ1-3|NA
CASSPGRNSGNTIYF
TGTGCCAGCAGCCCCGGACGGAACTCTGGAAACACCATATATTTT
>TRBV7-9|NA|TRBJ1-4|many
CASSLIRRGNEKLFF
TGTGCCAGCAGCTTAATCCGCAGGGGTAATGAAAAACTGTTTTTT
>TRBV6-2/TRBV6-3|NA|TRBJ2-6|few
CASNPSGANVLTF
TGTGCCAGCAACCCCTCTGGGGCCAACGTCCTGACTTTC
>TRBV7-2|NA|TRBJ2-3|many
CASSLGGQGSDTQYF
TGTGCCAGCAGCTTAGGCGGGCAGGGGTCCGATACGCAGTATTTT
>TRBV7-2|TRBD1|TRBJ1-2|many
CASSPRRGQGNGYTF
TGTGCCAGCAGCCCTAGACGGGGACAGGGTAATGGCTACACCTTC
>TRBV28|NA|TRBJ2-7|few
CASRSQGGGYEQYF
TGTGCCAGCCGATCTCAGGGAGGGGGCTACGAGCAGTACTTC
>TRBV18|TRBD2|TRBJ2-1|NA
CASSPQTSAEGYNEQFF
TGTGCCAGCTCACCACAGACTAGCGCTGAGGGGTACAATGAGCAGTTCTTC
>TRBV7-2|TRBD2|TRBJ2-5|few
CASSLTSGPQETQYF
TGTGCCAGCAGCTTGACTAGCGGGCCTCAAGAGACCCAGTACTTC
>TRBV7-2|TRBD1|TRBJ2-7|many
CASSFTGVEQYF
TGTGCCAGCAGCTTCACAGGGGTTGAGCAGTACTTC
>TRBV9|NA|TRBJ2-1|NA
CASTSRDEQFF
TGTGCCAGTACTAGCAGGGATGAGCAGTTCTTC
>TRBV7-4|TRBD2|TRBJ2-3|NA
CASSSRRTSGGHTDTQYF
TGTGCCAGCAGCTCGCGCCGGACTAGCGGGGGACACACAGATACGCAGTATTTT
>TRBV4-1|NA|TRBJ1-1|NA
CASSHDFTGNTEAFF
TGCGCCAGCAGCCATGACTTCACAGGTAACACTGAAGCTTTCTTT
>TRBV6-2/TRBV6-3|TRBD1|TRBJ2-5|few
CATLGQGRETQYF
TGTGCCACACTTGGACAGGGACGAGAGACCCAGTACTTC
>TRBV6-1|TRBD2|TRBJ2-1|many
CASSEVPPGAGPYNEQFF
TGTGCCAGCAGTGAAGTACCCCCGGGAGCGGGACCTTACAATGAGCAGTTCTTC
>TRBV15|NA|TRBJ2-5|few
CATSRDKQLYLQETQYF
TGTGCCACCAGCAGAGATAAACAGCTTTATTTACAAGAGACCCAGTACTTC
>TRBV28|TRBD2|TRBJ2-7|NA
CASSSLAGVRNEQYF
TGTGCCAGCAGTTCTCTAGCGGGAGTAAGAAACGAGCAGTACTTC
>TRBV7-3|NA|TRBJ2-5|few
CASSLTSSLGETQYF
TGTGCCAGCAGCCTCACAAGTAGTTTAGGGGAGACCCAGTACTTC